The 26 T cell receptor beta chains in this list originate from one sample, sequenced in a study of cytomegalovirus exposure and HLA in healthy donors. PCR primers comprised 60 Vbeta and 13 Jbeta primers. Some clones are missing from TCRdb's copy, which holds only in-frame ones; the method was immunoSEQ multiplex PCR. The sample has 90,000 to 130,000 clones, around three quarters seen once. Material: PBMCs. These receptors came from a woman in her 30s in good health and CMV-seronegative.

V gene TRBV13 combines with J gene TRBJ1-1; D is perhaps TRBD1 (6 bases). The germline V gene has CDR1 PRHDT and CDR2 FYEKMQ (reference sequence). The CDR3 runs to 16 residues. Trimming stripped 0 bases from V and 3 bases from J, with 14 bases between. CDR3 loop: CASSLGFRGEDTEAFF. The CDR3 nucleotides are TGTGCCAGCAGCTTAGGATTCAGGGGCGAGGACACTGAAGCTTTCTTT.

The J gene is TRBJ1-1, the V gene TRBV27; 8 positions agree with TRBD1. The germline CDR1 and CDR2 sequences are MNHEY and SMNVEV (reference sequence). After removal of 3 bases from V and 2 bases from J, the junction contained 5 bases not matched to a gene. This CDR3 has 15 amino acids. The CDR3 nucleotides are TGTGCCAGCAGTTTTCAGACAGGGGTAAACACTGAAGCTTTCTTT. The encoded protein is CASSFQTGVNTEAFF.

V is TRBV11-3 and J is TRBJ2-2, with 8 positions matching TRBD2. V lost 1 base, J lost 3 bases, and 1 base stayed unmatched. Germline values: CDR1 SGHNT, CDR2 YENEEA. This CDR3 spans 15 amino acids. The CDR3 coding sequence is TGTGCCAGCAGCTTAGTCGGGGGGGACACCGGGGAGCTGTTTTTT. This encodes CASSLVGGDTGELFF.

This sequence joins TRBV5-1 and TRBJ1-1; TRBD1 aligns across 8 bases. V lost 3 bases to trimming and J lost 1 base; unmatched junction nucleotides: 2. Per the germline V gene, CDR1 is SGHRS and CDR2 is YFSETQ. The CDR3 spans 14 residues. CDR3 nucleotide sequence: TGCGCCAGCAGCTCGGACAGGGCGAACACTGAAGCTTTCTTT. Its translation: CASSSDRANTEAFF.

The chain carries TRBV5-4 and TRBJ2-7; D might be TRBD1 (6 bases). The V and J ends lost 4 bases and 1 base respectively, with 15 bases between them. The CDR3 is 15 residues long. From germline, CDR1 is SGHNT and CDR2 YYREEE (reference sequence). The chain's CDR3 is CASSPAARGSYEQYF. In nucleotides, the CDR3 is TGTGCCAGCAGCCCCGCGGCCAGGGGATCCTACGAGCAGTACTTC. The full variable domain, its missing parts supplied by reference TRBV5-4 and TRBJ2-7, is ETGVTQSPTHLIKTRGQQVTLRCSSQSGHNTVSWYQQALGQGPQFIFQYYREEENGRGNFPPRFSGLQFPNYSSELNVNALELDDSALYLCASSPAARGSYEQYFGPGTRLTVT.

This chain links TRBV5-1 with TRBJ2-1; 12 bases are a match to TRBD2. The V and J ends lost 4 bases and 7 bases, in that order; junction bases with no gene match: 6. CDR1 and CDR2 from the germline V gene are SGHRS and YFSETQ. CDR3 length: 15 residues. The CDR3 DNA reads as TGCGCCAGCAGCCCGACTAGCGGGAGTACAAATGAGCAGTTCTTC. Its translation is CASSPTSGSTNEQFF.

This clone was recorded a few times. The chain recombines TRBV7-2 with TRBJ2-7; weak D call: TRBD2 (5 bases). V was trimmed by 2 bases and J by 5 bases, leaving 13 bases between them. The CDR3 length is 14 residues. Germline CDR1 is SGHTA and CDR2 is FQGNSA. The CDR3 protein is CASSLRPRENEQYF. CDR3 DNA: TGTGCCAGCAGCTTAAGACCTCGGGAAAACGAGCAGTACTTC.

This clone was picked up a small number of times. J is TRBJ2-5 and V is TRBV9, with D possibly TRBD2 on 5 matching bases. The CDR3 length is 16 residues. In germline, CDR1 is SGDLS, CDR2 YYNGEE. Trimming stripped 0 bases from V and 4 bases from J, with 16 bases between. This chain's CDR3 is CASSVGVVGLGETQYF. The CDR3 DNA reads TGTGCCAGCAGCGTAGGGGTAGTCGGACTTGGAGAGACCCAGTACTTC.

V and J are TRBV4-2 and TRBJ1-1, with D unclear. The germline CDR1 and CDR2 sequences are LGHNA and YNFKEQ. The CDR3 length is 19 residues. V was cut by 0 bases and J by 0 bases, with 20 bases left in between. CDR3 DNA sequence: TGTGCCAGCAGCCAAGACGATGCCACTAGGAGCCTTATGAACACTGAAGCTTTCTTT. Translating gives CASSQDDATRSLMNTEAFF.

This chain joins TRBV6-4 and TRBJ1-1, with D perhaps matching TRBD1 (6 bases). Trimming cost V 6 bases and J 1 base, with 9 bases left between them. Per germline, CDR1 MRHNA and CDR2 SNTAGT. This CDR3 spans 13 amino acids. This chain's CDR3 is CASSQGQNTEAFF. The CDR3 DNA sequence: TGTGCCAGCAGCCAGGGGCAGAACACTGAAGCTTTCTTT.

CDR3 sequence reads: CATSRGPLNTEAFF. CDR3 coding DNA: TGTGCCACCAGCAGAGGTCCTCTGAACACTGAAGCTTTCTTT. This chain connects TRBV15 to TRBJ1-1; D is undetermined. Trimming stripped 1 base from V and 0 bases from J, with 6 bases between. Germline assignment: CDR1 LNHNV and CDR2 YYDKDF (reference sequence). The CDR3 is 14 amino acids.

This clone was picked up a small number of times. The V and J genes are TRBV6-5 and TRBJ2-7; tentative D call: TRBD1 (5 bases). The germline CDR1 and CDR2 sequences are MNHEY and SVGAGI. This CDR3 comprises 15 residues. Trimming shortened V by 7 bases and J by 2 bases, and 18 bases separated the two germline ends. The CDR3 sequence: CASTATGPGTYEQYF. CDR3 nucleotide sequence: TGTGCCAGCACCGCTACAGGCCCCGGCACCTACGAGCAGTACTTC.

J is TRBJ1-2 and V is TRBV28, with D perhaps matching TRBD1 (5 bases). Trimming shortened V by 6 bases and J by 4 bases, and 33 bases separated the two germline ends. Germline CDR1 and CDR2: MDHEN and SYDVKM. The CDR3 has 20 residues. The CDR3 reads CASSLTTGRGAGPGRYGYTF. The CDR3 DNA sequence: TGTGCCAGCAGCCTTACAACAGGAAGGGGTGCTGGACCCGGGCGCTATGGCTACACCTTC.

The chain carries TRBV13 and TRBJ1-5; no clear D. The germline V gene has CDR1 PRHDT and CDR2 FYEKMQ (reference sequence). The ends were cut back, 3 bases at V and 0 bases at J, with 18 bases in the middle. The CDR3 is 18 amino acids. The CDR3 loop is CASSLTRGSAYSNQPQHF. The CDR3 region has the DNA TGTGCCAGCAGCTTGACCCGCGGCTCAGCGTATAGCAATCAGCCCCAGCATTTT.

The DNA of the CDR3 is TGTGCCAGCAGCTGGCAGGGTAATAGCAATCAGCCCCAGCATTTT. Its translation: CASSWQGNSNQPQHF. The V and J genes are TRBV7-9 and TRBJ1-5, with D tentatively TRBD1 (5 bases). This CDR3 spans 15 amino acids. Germline-derived CDR1 and CDR2 are SEHNR and FQNEAQ (reference sequence). V was clipped by 4 bases and J by 0 bases, with 10 bases between them.

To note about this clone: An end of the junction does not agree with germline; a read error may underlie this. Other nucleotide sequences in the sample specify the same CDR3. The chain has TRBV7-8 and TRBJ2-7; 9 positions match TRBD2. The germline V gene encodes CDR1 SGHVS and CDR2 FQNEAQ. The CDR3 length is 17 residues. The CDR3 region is CASSLAGRGRATYEQYF. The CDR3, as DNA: TGTGCCAGCAGCCTAGCTGGACGCGGGAGGGCCACCTACGAGCAGTACTTC.

The chain's CDR3 is CAWSAGLAGGFGETQYF. CDR3 DNA: TGTGCCTGGAGTGCCGGACTAGCGGGGGGGTTTGGAGAGACCCAGTACTTC. This chain connects TRBV30 to TRBJ2-5; 15 positions match TRBD2. Unmatched junction bases numbered 7, after V lost 1 base and J lost 4 bases. This CDR3 comprises 17 residues. Germline V gene lookup returns CDR1 GTSNPN and CDR2 SVGIG (reference sequence).

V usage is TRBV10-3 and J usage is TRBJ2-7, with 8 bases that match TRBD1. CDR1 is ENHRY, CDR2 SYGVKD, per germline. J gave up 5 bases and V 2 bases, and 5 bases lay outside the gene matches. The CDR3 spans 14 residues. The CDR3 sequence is CAISEKQGVDEQYF. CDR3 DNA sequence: TGTGCCATCAGTGAGAAACAGGGGGTGGACGAGCAGTACTTC.

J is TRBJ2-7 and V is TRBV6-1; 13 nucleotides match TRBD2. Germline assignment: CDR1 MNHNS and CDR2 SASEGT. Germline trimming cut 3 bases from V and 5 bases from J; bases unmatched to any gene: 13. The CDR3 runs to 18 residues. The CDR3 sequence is CASSDRGTSGNFGHEQYF. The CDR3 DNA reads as TGTGCCAGCAGTGATAGGGGGACTAGCGGGAATTTCGGTCACGAGCAGTACTTC.

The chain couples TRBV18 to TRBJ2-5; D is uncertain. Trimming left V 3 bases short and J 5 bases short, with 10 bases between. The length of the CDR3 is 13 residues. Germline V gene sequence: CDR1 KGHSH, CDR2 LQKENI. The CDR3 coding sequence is TGTGCCAGCTCACCCTTAGTTATGGAGACCCAGTACTTC. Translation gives CASSPLVMETQYF. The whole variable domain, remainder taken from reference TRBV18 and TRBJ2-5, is NAGVMQNPRHLVRRRGQEARLRCSPMKGHSHVYWYRQLPEEGLKFMVYLQKENIIDESGMPKERFSAEFPKEGPSILRIQQVVRGDSAAYFCASSPLVMETQYFGPGTRLLVL.

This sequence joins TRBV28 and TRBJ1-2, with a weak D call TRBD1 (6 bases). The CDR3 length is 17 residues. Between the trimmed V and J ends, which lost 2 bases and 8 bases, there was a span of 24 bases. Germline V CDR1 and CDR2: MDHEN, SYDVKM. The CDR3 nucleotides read TGTGCCAGCAGTTTACCCCGCCCCGCCTTCCACAGGGCGGGCTACACCTTC. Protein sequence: CASSLPRPAFHRAGYTF.

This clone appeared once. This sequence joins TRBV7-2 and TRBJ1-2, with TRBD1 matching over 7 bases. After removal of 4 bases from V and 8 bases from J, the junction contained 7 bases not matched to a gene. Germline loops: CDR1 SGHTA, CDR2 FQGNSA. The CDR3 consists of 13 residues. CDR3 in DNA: TGTGCCAGCAGCTACAGGGGAATGGAAGGCTACACCTTC. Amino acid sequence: CASSYRGMEGYTF.

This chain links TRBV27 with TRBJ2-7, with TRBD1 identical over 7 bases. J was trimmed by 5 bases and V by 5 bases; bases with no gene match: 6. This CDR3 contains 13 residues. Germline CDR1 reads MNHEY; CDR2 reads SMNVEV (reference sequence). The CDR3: CASSPTGLHEQYF. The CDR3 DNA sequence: TGTGCCAGCAGTCCGACAGGGCTACACGAGCAGTACTTC.

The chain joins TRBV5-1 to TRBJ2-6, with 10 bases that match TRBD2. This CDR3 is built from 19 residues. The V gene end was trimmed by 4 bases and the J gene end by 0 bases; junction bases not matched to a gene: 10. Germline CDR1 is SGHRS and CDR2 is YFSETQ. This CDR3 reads CASSGSGRASLSGANVLTF. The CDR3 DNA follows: TGCGCCAGCAGCGGCAGCGGGAGGGCCTCTCTCTCTGGGGCCAACGTCCTGACTTTC.

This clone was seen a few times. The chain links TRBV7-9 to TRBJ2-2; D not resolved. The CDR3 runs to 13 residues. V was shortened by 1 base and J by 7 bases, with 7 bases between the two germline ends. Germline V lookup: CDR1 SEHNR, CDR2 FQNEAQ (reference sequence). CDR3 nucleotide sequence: TGTGCCAGCAGCTTAGTTGAGGTCGGGGAGCTGTTTTTT. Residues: CASSLVEVGELFF.

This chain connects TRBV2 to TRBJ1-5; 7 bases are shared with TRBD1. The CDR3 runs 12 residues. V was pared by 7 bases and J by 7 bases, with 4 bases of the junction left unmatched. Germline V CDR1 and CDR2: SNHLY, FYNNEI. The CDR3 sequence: CASTDRVQPQHF. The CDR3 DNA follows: TGTGCCAGCACTGACAGGGTCCAGCCCCAGCATTTT.